These 32 T cell receptor beta chains came from one sample sequenced in a study of human T cells and chemical hapten exposure. The time point is: patch test 2, 6 weeks after DPC sensitization. Treatment defined: therapeutic diphenylcyclopropenone sensitization with weekly scalp DPC. One entry per CDR3 protein, called by TCRdb with MiXCR from the RACE reads. Among about 26,000 distinct CDR3 sequences listed, roughly 10% were seen once. The material was whole blood, obtained in connection with sensitization to the hapten diphenylcyclopropenone (DPC). The receptors come from a man aged 25 to 40 with alopecia areata. Some clones in this sample may be carry-over from other donors' samples.

This clonotype showed up many times. The chain couples TRBV12-3 or TRBV12-4 to TRBJ2-4, with D possibly matching TRBD2 (7 bases). Trimming cost V 2 bases and J 0 bases, with 14 bases left between them. CDR3 length: 17 amino acids. CDR3 in DNA: TGTGCCAGCAGTTTAAGGTGGGAGGGGGTAGCCAAAAACATTCAGTACTTC. Translation: CASSLRWEGVAKNIQYF.

This clonotype was picked up many times. The genes are TRBV11-2 and TRBJ2-4; maybe TRBD2 (5 bases). This CDR3 is 15 amino acids long. Looked up from germline, CDR1 is SGHAT and CDR2 is FQNNGV. Trimming shortened V by 1 base and J by 7 bases, and 14 bases separated the two germline ends. The CDR3 is CASSLGGLAENIQYF. DNA for the CDR3: TGTGCCAGCAGCTTAGGGGGTCTAGCCGAGAACATTCAGTACTTC.

This clonotype was observed many times. The chain links TRBV20-1 to TRBJ1-5; 7 bases match TRBD1. CDR3 size: 16 residues. CDR1 is DFQATT, CDR2 SNEGSKA, per germline (reference sequence). Trimming took 0 bases from V and 2 from J; bases not matched to a gene: 7. CDR3 residues: CSARDRTGDGNQPQHF. The CDR3 coding sequence is TGCAGTGCTAGAGACCGGACAGGAGATGGCAATCAGCCCCAGCATTTT.

This clonotype occurred many times. This chain uses TRBV12-3 or TRBV12-4 with TRBJ2-2, with 7 bases identical to TRBD2. With V trimmed by 5 bases and J by 7 bases, 10 bases remained unmatched. The CDR3 sequence is 15 residues long. CDR3 sequence: CASSPYPRGVGELFF. The CDR3 nucleotides are TGTGCCAGCAGTCCCTACCCCCGGGGGGTCGGGGAGCTGTTTTTT.

This clonotype was seen more than once but under ten times. This chain joins TRBV30 and TRBJ2-4, with D tentatively TRBD1 or TRBD2 (5 bases each). CDR3 length: 17 residues. CDR1 and CDR2 (germline): GTSNPN, SVGIG (reference sequence). V lost 2 bases to trimming and J lost 0 bases, with 17 bases between them. The CDR3 region has the DNA TGTGCCTGGAGTCCCTGGGGGACCCCCCTAGCCAAAAACATTCAGTACTTC. Protein: CAWSPWGTPLAKNIQYF.

This clonotype came up a few times. V is TRBV11-2 and J is TRBJ2-1; 7 bases fit TRBD1. The germline V gene encodes CDR1 SGHAT and CDR2 FQNNGV. Unmatched junction bases numbered 4, after V lost 0 bases and J lost 2 bases. There are 16 residues in the CDR3. The CDR3 here is CASSLEGQNPYNEQFF. The CDR3 nucleotides are TGTGCCAGCAGCTTAGAGGGACAGAACCCCTACAATGAGCAGTTCTTC.

The table lists this clonotype with many counts. This rearrangement joins TRBV10-3 to TRBJ2-1; weak D call: TRBD1 (6 bases). CDR1 is ENHRY, CDR2 SYGVKD, per germline. CDR3 length: 15 amino acids. V lost 6 bases and J 5 bases, leaving 17 bases between the germline ends. The CDR3 bases are TGTGCCATCAGGCACGGACAGAAGGGGAACAATGAGCAGTTCTTC. As protein: CAIRHGQKGNNEQFF.

This clonotype has more than one count but fewer than ten. V gene TRBV2 combines with J gene TRBJ1-1; D possibly corresponds to TRBD1 (5 bases). The germline V gene has CDR1 SNHLY and CDR2 FYNNEI. This CDR3 spans 12 amino acids. With 7 bases removed from V and 3 bases from J, the gap between germline ends came to 9 bases. The CDR3 DNA follows: TGTGCCAGCACCGAAGGGGACACTGAAGCTTTCTTT. This sequence encodes CASTEGDTEAFF.

The table lists this clonotype with many counts. The V call is TRBV18, the J call TRBJ2-1; 7 nucleotides agree with TRBD2. The length of the CDR3 is 15 residues. V gave up 5 bases and J gave up 0 bases; unmatched junction bases: 4. CDR1 and CDR2 from the germline V gene are KGHSH and LQKENI. CDR3 sequence reads: CASSSSSGSYNEQFF. CDR3 sequence (DNA): TGTGCCAGCTCATCCTCTAGCGGCTCCTACAATGAGCAGTTCTTC.

This clonotype came up many times. The rearrangement uses TRBV7-3 and TRBJ1-1, with D possibly matching TRBD1 (5 bases). This CDR3 has 14 amino acids. Trimming removed 1 base from V and 4 bases from J, with 10 bases in between. Germline V gives CDR1 SGHTA, CDR2 FQGTGA. In DNA, the CDR3 is TGTGCCAGCAGCTTAAGGGAGGGGAGCACTGAAGCTTTCTTT. It codes for CASSLREGSTEAFF.

The gene calls are TRBV6-5 and TRBJ2-3, with D hard to call. Trimming left V 4 bases short and J 2 bases short, with 10 bases between. CDR1 and CDR2 from the germline V gene are MNHEY and SVGAGI. This CDR3 spans 14 amino acids. DNA of the CDR3: TGTGCCAGCAGTTCTTTTGGTGACACAGATACGCAGTATTTT. Translated: CASSSFGDTDTQYF.

V usage is TRBV6-2 or TRBV6-3 and J usage is TRBJ1-1; possibly TRBD1 for D (6 bases). The CDR3 loop spans 14 amino acids. Deletions cut 5 bases from V and 1 base from J, with 11 bases between. Germline CDR1 MNHEY, CDR2 SVGEGT. CDR3 sequence: CASSPVQGNTEAFF. The CDR3 nucleotides are TGTGCCAGCAGTCCCGTACAGGGGAACACTGAAGCTTTCTTT.

The V gene is TRBV29-1, the J gene TRBJ2-3, with 7 bases lining up with TRBD2. The V gene end was trimmed by 6 bases and the J gene end by 11 bases; junction bases not matched to a gene: 11. Germline CDR1 and CDR2: SQVTM and ANQGSEA. This CDR3 region has 12 residues. The CDR3 DNA is TGCAGCGTAGGCGCGGGAGATAACGAGCAGTATTTT. As protein: CSVGAGDNEQYF.

This clonotype came up many times. This chain links TRBV20-1 with TRBJ2-3; D remains ambiguous. Germline CDR1 DFQATT, CDR2 SNEGSKA (reference sequence). This CDR3 contains 15 residues. Trimming took 3 bases from V and 0 from J, leaving 13 bases between them. The CDR3 protein is CSASGSSGSTDTQYF. CDR3 in DNA: TGCAGTGCTAGTGGCTCCTCCGGGAGCACAGATACGCAGTATTTT.

This chain uses TRBV29-1 with TRBJ2-3, with TRBD1 as a possible D gene (6 bases). The germline V gene encodes CDR1 SQVTM and CDR2 ANQGSEA. The length of the CDR3 is 14 residues. V lost 5 bases and J 4 bases, leaving 16 bases between the germline ends. The CDR3 nucleotides are TGCAGCGTTCGCACAGGGAATATCGCAGATACGCAGTATTTT. This sequence encodes CSVRTGNIADTQYF.

The sample holds a few counts of this clonotype. V and J are TRBV12-3 or TRBV12-4 and TRBJ2-7; D is ambiguous. The CDR3 sequence is 11 residues long. V was shortened by 1 base and J by 6 bases, with 4 bases between the two germline ends. CDR3 region: CASSLGGEQYF. The CDR3 nucleotides read TGTGCCAGCAGTTTAGGGGGCGAGCAGTACTTC.

On this clonotype: A read error may be the cause here, since a much bigger clone is one base away. The missing conserved phenylalanine or tryptophan at the end of this CDR3 makes a read error likely. The chain carries TRBV4-2 and TRBJ2-3; 7 bases map to TRBD2. Germline V gene sequence: CDR1 LGHNA, CDR2 YNFKEQ. This CDR3 region has 15 residues. V was clipped by 2 bases and J by 3 bases; unmatched bases: 5. CDR3 loop: CASSQRDGGTDTQYL. For the CDR3, the DNA is TGTGCCAGCAGCCAACGGGACGGGGGGACAGATACGCAGTATTTA.

By sample fraction, this clonotype is medium-sized. V and J are TRBV4-2 and TRBJ2-6; 9 positions agree with TRBD1. V lost 2 bases and J lost 0; bases outside the gene matches: 5. Germline CDR1 and CDR2: LGHNA and YNFKEQ. CDR3 length: 18 residues. CDR3 sequence: CASSQYDRGTSGANVLTF. The CDR3 DNA sequence: TGTGCCAGCAGCCAATACGACAGGGGGACCTCTGGGGCCAACGTCCTGACTTTC.

This clonotype was found many times. The chain joins TRBV29-1 to TRBJ2-7, with 11 bases lining up with TRBD1. Trimming cost V 5 bases and J 3 bases; bases outside gene matches: 6. CDR1 SQVTM and CDR2 ANQGSEA come from the germline V gene. The CDR3 sequence is 14 residues long. This CDR3 is CSVLSGQGGYEQYF. In nucleotides, the CDR3 is TGCAGCGTTCTTTCGGGACAGGGGGGCTACGAGCAGTACTTC.

In this sample, this clonotype turned up many times. The V call is TRBV11-2, the J call TRBJ2-3; the D gene could be TRBD1 or TRBD2 (5 bases each). Germline CDR1 is SGHAT and CDR2 is FQNNGV. The V gene lost 1 base and the J gene lost 6 bases, with 11 bases spanning the gap. The CDR3 has 14 residues. CDR3 region: CASSLAGPVDTQYF. CDR3 coding DNA: TGTGCCAGCAGCTTAGCGGGGCCGGTGGATACGCAGTATTTT.

The table lists this clonotype with many counts. The chain uses TRBV12-3 or TRBV12-4 and TRBJ1-5; TRBD1 agrees at 10 bases. The CDR3 has 15 amino acids. The trim removed 6 bases at V and 10 bases at J, leaving 12 bases unmatched. The CDR3 DNA reads TGTGCCAGCAGAACCGGGACAGGGGTTTCGCAACCCCAGCATTTT. It encodes CASRTGTGVSQPQHF.

The table lists this clonotype with many counts. This sequence joins TRBV6-5 and TRBJ2-5; a weak D match, TRBD1 (6 bases). CDR3 size: 13 residues. Trimming stripped 4 bases from V and 5 bases from J, with 11 bases between. The germline V gene encodes CDR1 MNHEY and CDR2 SVGAGI. The CDR3 loop is CASSSSGAETQYF. The CDR3, as DNA: TGTGCCAGCAGTTCTTCAGGGGCGGAGACCCAGTACTTC.

This clonotype appeared a few times. The rearrangement joins TRBV20-1 to TRBJ2-3; TRBD2 agrees at 12 bases. V lost 0 bases and J lost 6; bases outside the gene matches: 4. Germline values: CDR1 DFQATT, CDR2 SNEGSKA (reference sequence). The CDR3 has 15 residues. The CDR3 here is CSARDTSGRMDTQYF. The CDR3 nucleotides read TGCAGTGCTAGAGATACTAGCGGGAGGATGGATACGCAGTATTTT.

A few counts support this clonotype. The chain has TRBV6-2 or TRBV6-3 and TRBJ2-7, with a possible D match to TRBD1 (5 bases). CDR1 is MNHEY and CDR2 is SVGEGT in the germline V gene. Trimming removed 11 bases from V and 4 bases from J, with 21 bases in between. The CDR3 covers 14 residues. The CDR3 here is CAVRQTPQGYEQYF. DNA of the CDR3: TGTGCCGTCAGACAAACGCCCCAGGGATACGAGCAGTACTTC.

The chain joins TRBV11-3 to TRBJ1-2; D is perhaps TRBD1 (5 bases). The ends were cut back, 3 bases at V and 2 bases at J, with 16 bases in the middle. This CDR3 contains 16 residues. Germline V gives CDR1 SGHNT, CDR2 YENEEA. In nucleotides, the CDR3 is TGTGCCAGCAGCTTTTTGGGGGACCTCTTCAACTATGGCTACACCTTC. Translated, it gives CASSFLGDLFNYGYTF.

Many counts were recorded for this clonotype. The chain couples TRBV4-1 to TRBJ1-2; D is uncertain. CDR1 is MGHRA, CDR2 YSYEKL, per germline. This CDR3 region has 16 residues. Trimming left V 0 bases short and J 1 base short, with 12 bases between. The CDR3 DNA reads as TGCGCCAGCAGCCAAGATCACGCAGGAGATAACTATGGCTACACCTTC. Translation: CASSQDHAGDNYGYTF.

This clonotype was seen only a few times. The rearrangement joins TRBV12-3 or TRBV12-4 to TRBJ2-1; TRBD1 might be the D (6 bases). Deletions cut 5 bases from V and 10 bases from J, with 21 bases between. This CDR3 contains 15 residues. CDR3 protein: CASSPRDHEGDEQFF. CDR3 nucleotides: TGTGCCAGCAGTCCCCGGGACCACGAGGGGGACGAGCAGTTCTTC.

In its sample, this clonotype was seen a few times. The chain has TRBV10-3 and TRBJ2-2; no firm D call. Trimming removed 7 bases at V and 7 bases at J, with 7 bases between. The CDR3 spans 11 residues. Germline lookup yields CDR1 ENHRY and CDR2 SYGVKD. DNA for the CDR3: TGTGCCATCACCGACGGCGGGGAGCTGTTTTTT. This translates into CAITDGGELFF.

In its sample, this clonotype was seen a few times. The rearrangement uses TRBV7-2 and TRBJ2-5; 10 positions agree with TRBD2. This CDR3 region has 16 residues. With 3 bases clipped from V and 3 bases from J, the junction kept 7 bases outside the gene matches. Germline V CDR1 and CDR2: SGHTA, FQGNSA. This CDR3 is CASSFPSGRLEETQYF. CDR3 nucleotides: TGTGCCAGCAGCTTTCCTAGCGGGAGATTGGAAGAGACCCAGTACTTC.

The chain joins TRBV3-1 to TRBJ2-4; D is unresolved. The CDR3 has 15 residues. Trimming pared 0 bases from V and 7 bases from J, leaving 13 bases between. Looked up from germline, CDR1 is LGHDT and CDR2 is YNNKEL (reference sequence). CDR3 in amino acids: CASSQDSGLGNIQYF. The CDR3 DNA reads TGTGCCAGCAGCCAAGACTCTGGCTTGGGGAACATTCAGTACTTC.

This chain links TRBV10-3 with TRBJ1-2; D is possibly TRBD1 (6 bases). CDR1 ENHRY and CDR2 SYGVKD come from the germline V gene. The CDR3 is 14 residues long. V lost 4 bases and J lost 4, with 13 bases in between. CDR3 nucleotide sequence: TGTGCCATCAGTGCGACAGGTGATGCCTATGGCTACACCTTC. The encoded protein is CAISATGDAYGYTF.

In its sample, this clonotype was seen many times. This chain connects TRBV3-1 to TRBJ2-5; D possibly corresponds to TRBD2 (6 bases). There are 13 residues in the CDR3. Germline loops: CDR1 LGHDT, CDR2 YNNKEL (reference sequence). Trimming pared 8 bases from V and 5 bases from J, leaving 15 bases between. CDR3 region: CASCSSGAETQYF. The CDR3 nucleotides are TGTGCCAGCTGTTCGTCGGGAGCGGAGACCCAGTACTTC.